The 3 T cell receptor beta chains reported below all come from one sample, sequenced in a study of regulatory T cells in long-lasting Graves disease. Assembly of TCR beta libraries relied on iRepertoire HTBI primers together with Arm-PCR of CDR3 regions. TCRdb called the multiplex PCR reads again in MiXCR, with one record for every CDR3 protein. This sample has approximately 380,000 distinct CDR3 sequences, with around 21% found just once. Time point meaning: persistent/refractory GD, antithyroid drugs over 5 years with positive TRAb. The TCR library used RNA extracted from PBMCs. This material consisted of peripheral blood mononuclear cells (PBMCs), taken when the disease was refractory, from a patient treated with antithyroid drugs. The receptors were sampled from a female donor with Graves disease.

The rearrangement links TRBV11-2 to TRBJ2-1; no reliable D call. V dropped 1 base and J dropped 5 bases, with 15 bases sitting between them. This CDR3 contains 16 residues. Germline V gene data show CDR1 as SGHAT and CDR2 as FQNNGV. This CDR3 reads CASSLVRARIHNEQFF. CDR3 in DNA: TGTGCCAGCAGCTTAGTGCGAGCCCGCATCCACAATGAGCAGTTCTTC.

This clonotype was seen a few times. The J gene is TRBJ1-5, the V gene TRBV27; no clear D gene. The CDR3 has 13 residues. Germline CDR1 MNHEY, CDR2 SMNVEV (reference sequence). The V and J ends lost 7 bases and 9 bases respectively, with 16 bases between them. CDR3 DNA sequence: TGTGCCAGCACGGGCAGCCAGCTAAGGCCCCAGCATTTT. Its translation: CASTGSQLRPQHF.

This clonotype has at least ten counts. The chain recombines TRBV6-1 with TRBJ2-7, with D possibly TRBD1 on 5 matching bases. The CDR3 contains 15 residues. V lost 7 bases and J lost 1, with 17 bases in between. Germline V lookup: CDR1 MNHNS, CDR2 SASEGT. CDR3 bases: TGTGCCAGCACCATGGGGCAGTTCGCATCCTACGAGCAGTACTTC. Protein product: CASTMGQFASYEQYF.